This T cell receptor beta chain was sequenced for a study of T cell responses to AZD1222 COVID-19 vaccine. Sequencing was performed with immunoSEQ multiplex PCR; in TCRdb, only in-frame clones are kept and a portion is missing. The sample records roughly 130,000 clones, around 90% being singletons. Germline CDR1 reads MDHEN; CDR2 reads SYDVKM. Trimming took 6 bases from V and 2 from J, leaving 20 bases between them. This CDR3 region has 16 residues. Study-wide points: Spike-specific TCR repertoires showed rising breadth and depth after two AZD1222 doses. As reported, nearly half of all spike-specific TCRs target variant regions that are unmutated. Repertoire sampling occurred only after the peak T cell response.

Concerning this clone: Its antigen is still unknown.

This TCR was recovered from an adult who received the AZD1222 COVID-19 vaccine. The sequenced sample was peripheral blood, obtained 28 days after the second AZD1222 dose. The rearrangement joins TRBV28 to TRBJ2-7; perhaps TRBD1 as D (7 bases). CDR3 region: CASSPPGDSYTYEQYF. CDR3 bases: TGTGCCAGCAGCCCCCCGGGGGACAGTTATACCTACGAGCAGTACTTC.